The T cell receptor beta chain under discussion was sequenced for a study of tumor-infiltrating lymphocytes in localized non-small cell lung cancer. Study-level background: Each patient gave resected tumor and non-adjacent uninvolved lung tissue. The study, taken as a whole, reports: T-cell fraction did not differ between immunotypes IM1 and IM2. TCR sequencing covered a subset of patients with enough tissue. Technical variation could not be separated from intratumor heterogeneity here.

This clone was recorded once. As yet, its antigen is unknown. Method: immunoSEQ multiplex PCR; TCRdb's copy keeps in-frame clones and lacks some. The sample consists of some 8,100 clones, approximately 79% of them appearing once. V lost 5 bases to trimming and J lost 7 bases; unmatched junction nucleotides: 4. The CDR3 consists of 11 residues. Per germline, CDR1 GTSNPN and CDR2 SVGIG (reference sequence). The chain employs TRBV30 and TRBJ2-5; TRBD2 matches 7 bases. This receptor was obtained from a human donor with non-small cell lung cancer. The sequenced sample was uninvolved lung tissue not adjacent to the tumor. The CDR3 DNA is TGTGCCTGGGGGTCGGGAGGGACCCAGTACTTC. Translated: CAWGSGGTQYF.